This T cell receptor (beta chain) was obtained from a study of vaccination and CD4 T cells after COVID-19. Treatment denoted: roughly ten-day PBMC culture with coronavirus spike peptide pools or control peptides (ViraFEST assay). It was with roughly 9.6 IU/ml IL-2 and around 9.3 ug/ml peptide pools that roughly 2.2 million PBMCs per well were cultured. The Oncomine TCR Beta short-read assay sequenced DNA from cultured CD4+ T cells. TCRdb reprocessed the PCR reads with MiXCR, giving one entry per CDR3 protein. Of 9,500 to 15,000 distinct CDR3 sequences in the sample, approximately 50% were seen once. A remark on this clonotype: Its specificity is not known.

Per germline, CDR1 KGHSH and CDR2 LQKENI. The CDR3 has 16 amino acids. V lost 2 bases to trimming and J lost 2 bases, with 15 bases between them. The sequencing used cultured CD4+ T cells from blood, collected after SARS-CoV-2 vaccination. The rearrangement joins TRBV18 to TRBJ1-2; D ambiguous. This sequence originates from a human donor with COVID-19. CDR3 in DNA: TGTGCCAGCTCACCAGGGAAGGGTACGGGGAACTATGGCTACACCTTC. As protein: CASSPGKGTGNYGYTF.